The following is a T cell receptor (beta chain) sequence with its context. This clonotype was observed a few times. The antigen this receptor binds is unknown. The input lacks base qualities; no much larger clone sits a single base away. The data originate from a study of Graves' ophthalmopathy and Graves' hyperthyroidism (dated by TCRdb to 2016 to 2019). With respect to the entire study: Peripheral blood was collected at initial diagnosis, prior to any treatment. An independent validation cohort comprised some 19 hyperthyroidism patients and about 16 patients who later progressed from hyperthyroidism to ophthalmopathy. To explore V-J signatures that separate ophthalmopathy from hyperthyroidism, a discovery set of about a hundred patients was enrolled, consisting of under 50 with ophthalmopathy and 55 to 65 with stable hyperthyroidism. TCR beta repertoire signatures were used to distinguish Graves' ophthalmopathy from Graves' hyperthyroidism and to predict progression to ophthalmopathy. After sampling, hyperthyroidism patients received methimazole starting at 30 mg daily, and ophthalmopathy patients received high-dose intravenous methylprednisolone. In total, 135 blood samples were TCR-sequenced: under 45 ophthalmopathy, around 75 hyperthyroidism and about 17 hyperthyroidism-to-ophthalmopathy patients. In several hyperthyroidism patients, the T-cell repertoire of thyroid tissue was compared with the T-cell repertoire of blood.

CDR1 and CDR2 (DFQATT, SNEGSKA) derive from the germline V gene (reference sequence). The CDR3 covers 14 residues, taking in both the cysteine and the phenylalanine. CDR3 DNA is the only sequence kept; it has 42 bases, read in frame from the first base. V loses 1 base, J loses 4 bases, and the germline ends lie 14 bases apart. Results the study describes overall, beyond this receptor: Most of the expanded thyroid clonotypes with a frequency above 0.001 were also detected in blood, and it was suggested that the thyroid immune response may be reflected by blood repertoires. Sample size was not statistically predetermined, and group allocation was not concealed from the investigators. In validation, the model predicted ophthalmopathy progression with nearly 71% sensitivity and 72.22% specificity; roughly 12 predicted patients were CT-confirmed with GO in a median of roughly 6.8 months. Ophthalmopathy was separated from stable hyperthyroidism by the 13-signature model with roughly 88% sensitivity and around 81% specificity in cross-validation and with 80%/75% in the test set.

The ophthalmopathy patients had moderately to severely active disease, with a Clinical Activity Score of 3 or higher, a NOSPECS grade of 4 or higher, and a disease duration of less than 3 months. Patients with other autoimmune diseases, uncontrolled infections, pregnancy or lactation were excluded. Clinical symptoms, serum thyroxine, TRAb, thyroid ultrasound and orbital computed tomography formed the basis of the diagnosis. Using Ficoll-Paque density gradient centrifugation, PBMCs were isolated from roughly 9.2 ml of fresh peripheral blood. Total RNA was extracted using Trizol reagent, and RNA quality was checked on an Agilent 2100 Bioanalyzer. For repertoire sequencing, TCR beta CDR3 regions were amplified from RNA transcripts. HTBI primers and the Qiagen OneStep RT-PCR kit were used in a first-round RT-PCR, which was followed by a second-round multiplex PCR, size selection and purification. Libraries were sequenced on an Illumina HiSeq2000 using paired-end 100 bp reads. In the paper's pipeline: SOAPnuke was used to process the reads, throwing out any read that had adapters, had uncalled bases, had a mean Phred below 15, or lacked an exact constant-primer or identifier match. COPE v1.2.5 was used to merge the high-quality paired reads. Clonotypes were defined as unique nucleotide sequences and were aligned to IMGT TRB V, D and J references using MiTCR v1.1. The analysis was limited to V-J combinations with a frequency above 0.0001, which together covered approximately 99% of repertoires. For each V-J combination, a TCR clonal expansion and chaos score was defined as F50 clonal expansion divided by the chaos observed in the TCRdist matrix. Welch's t-statistics and random forest were used to reduce features to about 13 V-J combinations, which were fed into a naive Bayes classifier. The Morisita-Horn index was used to measure how similar the thyroid and blood repertoires were. The public reads were run again by TCRdb, first through fastp at Q25 and then through MiXCR, and only productive beta chains were kept. Identical CDR3 protein sequences are pooled into one entry, listed with their most common genes and DNA. TCRdb, not the authors, supplied the V and J calls. This sample is represented by about 240,000 distinct CDR3 sequences; around 42% of them were singletons. About 45% of the sample comes from the top ten.

Recombination joined TRBV20-1 with TRBJ2-7; the D gene cannot be named for sure. The sample taken for sequencing was peripheral blood. This receptor was taken from an adult man with Graves' ophthalmopathy. The CDR3: CSARAFVGVYEQYF. In nucleotides, the sequence is TGCAGTGCTAGAGCCTTCGTTGGGGTGTACGAGCAGTACTTC.